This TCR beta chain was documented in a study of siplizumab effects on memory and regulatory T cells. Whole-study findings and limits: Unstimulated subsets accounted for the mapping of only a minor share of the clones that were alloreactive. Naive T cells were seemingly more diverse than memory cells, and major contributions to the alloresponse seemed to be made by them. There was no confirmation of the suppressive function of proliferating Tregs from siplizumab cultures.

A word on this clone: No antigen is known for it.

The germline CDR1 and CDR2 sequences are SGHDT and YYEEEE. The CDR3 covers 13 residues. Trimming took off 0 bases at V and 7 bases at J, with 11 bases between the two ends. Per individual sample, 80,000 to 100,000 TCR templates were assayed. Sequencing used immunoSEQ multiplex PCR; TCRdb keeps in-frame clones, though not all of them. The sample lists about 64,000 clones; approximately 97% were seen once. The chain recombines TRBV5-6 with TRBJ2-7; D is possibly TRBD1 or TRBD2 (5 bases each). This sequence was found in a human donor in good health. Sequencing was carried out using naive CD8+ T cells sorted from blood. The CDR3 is CASSLEGTREQYF. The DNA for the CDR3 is TGTGCCAGCAGCTTGGAGGGGACGAGGGAGCAGTACTTC.